The TCR beta chain under discussion was sequenced for a study of vaccination effects on CD4 cells after COVID-19. Study as a whole: The cohort was immunized with two doses of either the BNT162b2 or mRNA-1273 vaccine. Points from the study as a whole: Few convalescent patients were studied, and early post-infection samples were lacking. Late post-vaccination samples showed marked contraction of infection- and vaccine-induced clones.

The CDR3 is 14 amino acids. Germline V gene sequence: CDR1 WNHNN, CDR2 SYGVQD (reference sequence). V lost 3 bases to trimming and J lost 0 bases, with 6 bases between them. Antigen-specific CD4+ T cells were expanded (with viral peptide pools) by the ViraFEST assay ahead of sequencing. Cells that had been cultured for less than eleven days were the source of isolated CD4+ T cells. Testing of the vaccine recipients showed negative nucleocapsid antibodies and no prior SARS-CoV-2 infection. It was with roughly 9.5 IU/ml IL-2 and roughly 9.2 ug/ml peptides that about 2 million PBMC per well were cultured. Profiled with immunoSEQ multiplex PCR; TCRdb holds only in-frame clones, not every one. The repertoire holds tens of thousands of clones, with approximately 80% as singletons. A note on this clone: The antigen remains unidentified.

The TCR originated in a human donor who received a COVID-19 vaccine. The rearrangement joins TRBV10-1 to TRBJ1-3; D ambiguous. Material: CD4+ T cells from PBMCs cultured with HCoV-NL63 spike peptides, obtained before COVID-19 vaccination. The CDR3 spells CASSDSDSGNTIYF. CDR3 in DNA: TGCGCCAGCAGTGACTCGGACTCTGGAAACACCATATATTTT.